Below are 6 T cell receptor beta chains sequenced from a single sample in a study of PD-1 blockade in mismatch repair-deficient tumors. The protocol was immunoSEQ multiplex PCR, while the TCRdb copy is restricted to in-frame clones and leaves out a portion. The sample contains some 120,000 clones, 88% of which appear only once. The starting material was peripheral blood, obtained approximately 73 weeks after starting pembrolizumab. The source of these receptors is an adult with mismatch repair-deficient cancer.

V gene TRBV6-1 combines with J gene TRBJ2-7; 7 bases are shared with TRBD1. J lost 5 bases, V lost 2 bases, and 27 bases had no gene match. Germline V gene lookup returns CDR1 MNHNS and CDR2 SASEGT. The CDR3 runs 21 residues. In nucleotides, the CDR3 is TGTGCCAGCAGTGAATATAGCTTATTGATATTCTCCGGGACAGAGGCCCACGAGCAGTACTTC. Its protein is CASSEYSLLIFSGTEAHEQYF.

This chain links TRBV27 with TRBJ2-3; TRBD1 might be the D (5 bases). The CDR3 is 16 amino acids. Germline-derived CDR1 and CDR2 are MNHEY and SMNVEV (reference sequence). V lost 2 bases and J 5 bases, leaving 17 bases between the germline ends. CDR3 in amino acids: CASSLIGVFGGDTQYF. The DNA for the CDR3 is TGTGCCAGCAGTTTAATAGGGGTTTTTGGCGGAGATACGCAGTATTTT.

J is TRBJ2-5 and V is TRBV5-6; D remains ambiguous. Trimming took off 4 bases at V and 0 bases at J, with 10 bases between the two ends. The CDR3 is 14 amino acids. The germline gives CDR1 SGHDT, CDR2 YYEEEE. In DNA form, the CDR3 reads TGTGCCAGCAGCACCAGGCGGTACCAAGAGACCCAGTACTTC. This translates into CASSTRRYQETQYF.

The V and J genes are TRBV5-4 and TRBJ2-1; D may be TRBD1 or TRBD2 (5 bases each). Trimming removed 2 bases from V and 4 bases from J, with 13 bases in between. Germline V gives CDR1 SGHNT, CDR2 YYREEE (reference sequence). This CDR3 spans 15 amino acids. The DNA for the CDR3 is TGTGCCAGCAGCTTAGGCGGCTGGGGGTACAATGAGCAGTTCTTC. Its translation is CASSLGGWGYNEQFF.

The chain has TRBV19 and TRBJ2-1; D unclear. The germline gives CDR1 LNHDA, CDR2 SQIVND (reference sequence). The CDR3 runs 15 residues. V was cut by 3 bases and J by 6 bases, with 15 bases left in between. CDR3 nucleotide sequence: TGTGCCAGTAGTATGCAAAACACCCTTTTCAATGAGCAGTTCTTC. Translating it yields CASSMQNTLFNEQFF. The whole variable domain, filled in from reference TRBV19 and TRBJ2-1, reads DGGITQSPKYLFRKEGQNVTLSCEQNLNHDAMYWYRQDPGQGLRLIYYSQIVNDFQKGDIAEGYSVSREKKESFPLTVTSAQKNPTAFYLCASSMQNTLFNEQFFGPGTRLTVL.

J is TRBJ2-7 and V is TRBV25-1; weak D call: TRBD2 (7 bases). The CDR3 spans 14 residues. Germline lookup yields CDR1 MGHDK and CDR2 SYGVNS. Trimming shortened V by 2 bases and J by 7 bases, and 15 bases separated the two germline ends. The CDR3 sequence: CASSEGGALGEQYF. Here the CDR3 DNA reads TGTGCCAGCAGTGAAGGGGGGGCGCTGGGGGAGCAGTACTTC.